Sequencing of this TCR beta chain was carried out in a study of cytomegalovirus exposure and HLA in healthy donors (dated by TCRdb to the late 2010s). About the investigation overall: An earlier analysis of about 530 of the donors reported 250 to 300 Gb of sequence data and around 120 million unique TCR beta sequences obtained from approximately 180 million T cells. Roughly 300 gigabases of sequencing data and approximately 85 million unique TCR sequences were included in an early release covering about 700 HLA-typed donors. The genetic ancestry cluster associated with self-reported Caucasian donors included roughly four fifths of the roughly 400 genotyped donors. The study aimed to test whether signatures of past pathogen exposure could be identified by cataloging public T cell receptors. The study used immunosequencing to profile the T cell repertoires of 666 subjects and linked those repertoires to cytomegalovirus serostatus. Besides the first cohort of roughly 660 subjects, a separate validation cohort made up of 90 to 150 different subjects was used. To predict cytomegalovirus infection status, the study combined high-throughput TCR immunosequencing, statistical association of individual TCRs with disease status, and machine learning. In a later analysis, previously published TCR beta repertoires from some 640 donors were re-analyzed and high-resolution HLA genotyping was added so that TCR occurrence patterns could be studied. Rather than using new phenotypic data, the later analysis identified candidate immune exposures from TCR beta sequences and from how often those sequences occurred across donors. To decide whether each TCR beta V gene segment behaved as functional or pseudogenic, an earlier analysis of some 570 of the donors relied on high-throughput TCR beta sequencing. Donor age, sex, ethnicity and CMV serostatus were collected together with the repertoire data. Genome-wide SNP genotypes for about 60% of the roughly 670 donors were used in a later genetic analysis, which treated that subset as a discovery cohort. Every discovery cohort repertoire had been produced on one sequencing platform. Class I and class II HLA loci were covered by the typing at four-digit resolution. The number of donors typed differed by locus, with 629-630 for A, B, C, DRB1 and DQB1, around 520 for DQA1, some 570 for DPA1, and around 430 for DPB1. About five DR-DQ haplotypes were treated as single units for association and clustering because of strong linkage in the cohort. Across 398 genotyped donors of the cohort, an average of about 250,000 unique TCR beta nucleotide sequences per donor were sequenced, and 15% to 20% of those sequences were non-productive.

Libraries were constructed by the immunoSEQ multiplex PCR assay. For the multiplex PCR, a mixture combining 60 forward primers for TCR Vbeta segments and 13 reverse primers for TCR Jbeta segments was used. A multiplex PCR assay on genomic DNA amplified the CDR3 region of rearranged TCR beta genes. Amplified TCR beta libraries were sequenced as 87-base-pair reads on the Illumina HiSeq System. Per the source publication's procedure: A later analysis counted around 72 million unique TCR beta chains across the 650 to 700 repertoires, and some 12 million of these chains were shared by at least two donors. To remove PCR and sequencing errors, raw reads were error-corrected and collapsed into unique sequences using a nearest-neighbor algorithm that merged closely related sequences. To assign V, D and J gene segments, CDR3 sequences were aligned to IMGT reference sequences. For a sequence to be retained, a match of at least six nucleotides was required to both a V gene segment and a J gene segment. Rearrangements were classified as productive when the CDR3 lacked stop codons and remained in frame with V and J, and all other rearrangements were classified as non-productive. Following IMGT convention, CDR3 was defined as the stretch from the second conserved V-encoded cysteine to the conserved J-encoded phenylalanine. In an earlier analysis of more than 550 of the donors, sequences lacking an unambiguous match to a single V gene segment were excluded. An earlier analysis of fewer than 650 of the donors classified V segments as functional when productive rearrangements were above 56.7% and as segregating when the standard deviation between donors was above 5%. A statistical classification framework was built to diagnose cytomegalovirus status from the catalog of TCR beta chain sequences. In a later analysis, V and J genes were assigned by comparing TCR nucleotide sequences against IMGT/GENE-DB human TR gene sequences. The TCRdist pipeline was used in a later analysis to assign CDR3 sequences and most-parsimonious VDJ recombination scenarios. In a later analysis, every TCR beta chain was defined by the combination of its CDR3 amino acid sequence and its V-gene family, and reads without a unique V-gene family were dropped. A later analysis removed 450 to 600 highly shared, low-generation-probability nucleotide sequences to deal with suspected cross-contamination and a sequencing artifact. In a later analysis, a clonal expansion index was calculated for each public chain from normalized within-repertoire ranks of inferred template counts. A later analysis computed generation probabilities with a VDJ recombination model fitted to out-of-frame rearrangements, and checked the results against IGoR. A later analysis scored TCR-TCR, TCR-HLA and TCR-CMV co-occurrence with hypergeometric tests, applying a repertoire-size bias correction to TCR pairs. In a later analysis, false discovery rates were estimated by permuting HLA or CMV assignments 20 times. In a later analysis, co-occurring TCRs were grouped with DBSCAN, and TCRdist sequence similarity was added when clustering was performed within HLA-allele-positive subsets. Repertoires with fewer than 30,000 or more than 120,000 public chains were left out of co-occurrence clustering, as were a handful of repertoires with anomalous nucleotide sharing. TCRdb took this table from immuneACCESS and kept in-frame rearrangements with V and J called. Such tables lack part of the clones; where checked against another copy, unresolved V genes explain under half of the gap, and the rest is unexplained. D and trimming were read from the DNA, whereas the V and J calls and clone size are those reported in that table. This sample comprises about 150,000 clones, almost 80% of them detected only once. More than 1.3% of the sample is taken by the ten largest.

A few counts support this clone. Its antigen remains undetermined. No much larger clonotype is one base removed from it; base qualities were not supplied. The cohort consisted of more than 650 healthy bone marrow donors. At the time of sampling, all cohort members were nominally healthy, though unrecorded immune exposures were likely present. The donor was CMV seronegative and belonged to the group of 352 seronegative cohort members. A peripheral blood sample was collected from each donor, and TCR beta sequencing was performed on peripheral blood mononuclear cells. The Qiagen DNeasy Blood Extraction Kit was used to extract genomic DNA from the blood cell samples. On the study overall, not on this receptor specifically: The 87-base-pair reads could not distinguish some IMGT-functional V segments, including TRBV6-2 and TRBV6-3, so those segments were excluded. Most TCR sequences were seen in very few donors, while some public TCRs were found in many individuals. According to a later analysis, parvovirus B19, influenza, CMV and Epstein-Barr virus appeared linked to several top co-occurrence clusters. The classifier was reported to diagnose cytomegalovirus status with high specificity and sensitivity in both the original and validation cohorts. In a later genetic analysis, fewer N-insertions in productive TCRs were reported among donors in an Asian-associated ancestry cluster than the roughly 710-donor mean. In a later genetic analysis, a missense DCLRE1C variant was associated with V-gene and J-gene trimming of TCR beta chains, and the association was replicated in an independent cohort. Linkage disequilibrium might explain the correlated functional status among segregating V segments, but an unknown experimental factor could not be ruled out. Three of the identified cytomegalovirus-associated TCR beta chains were confirmed in vitro to be specific for cytomegalovirus antigens. Because some donors lacked HLA typing at each locus, the association tests relied only on the typed subset. Roughly uniform sequencing depth across donors was assumed in presence/absence analyses, although this assumption may not hold. Because counts were too low, 15 to 20 rarely observed V segments, including chromosome 9 orphons, were excluded from the earlier analysis of 587 of the donors. CMV serostatus was the only immune exposure information available for the cohort. In a later analysis, TCR association rates were found to vary across HLA loci, with the most associated TCRs seen for DRB1 alleles and the fewest for HLA-C alleles. A further reported finding was that TCR beta sequences accurately predicted the HLA-A and HLA-B alleles for most subjects in the first cohort. It was suggested by the authors that the approach could potentially be generalized to other disease states and immunological phenotypes. In the study, some 180 TCR beta chains were listed as associated with cytomegalovirus. A cluster of highly shared sequence variants was judged likely to be a technical artifact of the sequencing pipeline. In this cohort, only TCR beta chains were sequenced, and detectable features were limited by the absence of alpha or paired-chain data. In an earlier analysis of around 600 of the donors, most TCR beta V segments appeared in productive rearrangements about 87% or about 30% of the time, broadly matching IMGT annotations. When HLA alleles, especially DR and DQ, strongly co-occurred, attributing TCR associations to individual alleles was difficult. According to a later analysis, most CMV-associated TCR beta chains appeared to be HLA-restricted, and the HLA associations seemed to be driven largely by CMV exposure. At a false discovery rate of 0.05, a later analysis linked 16,951 TCR beta sequences to specific HLA alleles. A later analysis found that HLA-associated TCR beta chains were more clonally expanded and had lower generation probabilities than equally common non-associated chains.

Based on the germline V gene, the CDR1 and CDR2 sequences are SGHDT and YYEEEE. The germline V and J ends show losses of 4 bases and 0 bases respectively, and no gene match explains 10 bases of the junction. The CDR3 numbers 19 residues from cysteine through phenylalanine. The DNA shown is the 57-base CDR3, in frame from base 1. Recombination joined TRBV5-6 with TRBJ2-1, and TRBD2 aligns with 13 junction nucleotides. Sequenced: PBMCs. The sequence was obtained from a male donor in good health and CMV-seronegative. The CDR3 corresponds to CASSGPGLAGRSSYNEQFF. The DNA is TGTGCCAGCAGCGGACCGGGACTAGCGGGACGCAGCTCCTACAATGAGCAGTTCTTC. Here the CDR3 is joined to the reference TRBV5-6 and TRBJ2-1 genes, and the full variable domain is: DAGVTQSPTHLIKTRGQQVTLRCSPKSGHDTVSWYQQALGQGPQFIFQYYEEEERQRGNFPDRFSGHQFPNYSSELNVNALLLGDSALYLCASSGPGLAGRSSYNEQFFGPGTRLTVL.